This T cell receptor (beta chain) was sequenced in a study of Graves' ophthalmopathy and Graves' hyperthyroidism. General study results and limits: Researchers report that a 13-signature model separated ophthalmopathy from stable hyperthyroidism, posting about 87% sensitivity and roughly 81% specificity.

CAS ≥3, NOSPECS ≥4, moderate-to-severe activity and duration under 3 months marked donors with ophthalmopathy. The V gene's germline CDR1 is SGHVS and CDR2 FQNEAQ. The CDR3 has 15 residues. V shed 6 bases and J shed 5 bases, with 14 bases lying between them. RNA transcripts were the template, and TCR beta CDR3 regions were amplified from them. Amplification began with first-round RT-PCR using HTBI primers, then second-round multiplex PCR was performed. TCRdb analysed the multiplex PCR reads with MiXCR anew, one entry per CDR3 protein. The table has around 670,000 distinct CDR3 sequences, roughly two fifths seen once. With respect to this clonotype: Antigen unknown.

The sequence derives from an adult man with Graves' ophthalmopathy. V gene TRBV7-8 combines with J gene TRBJ2-6; D gene ambiguous. Sequenced sample: peripheral blood. CDR3 in DNA: TGTGCCAGCAGTTTTGGCCCTGGGAGGGCCAACGTCCTGACTTTC. Translated: CASSFGPGRANVLTF. Using reference TRBV7-8 and TRBJ2-6 for the parts outside the CDR3, the full variable domain is GAGVSQSPRYKVAKRGQDVALRCDPISGHVSLFWYQQALGQGPEFLTYFQNEAQLDKSGLPSDRFFAERPEGSVSTLKIQRTQQEDSAVYLCASSFGPGRANVLTFGAGSRLTVL.